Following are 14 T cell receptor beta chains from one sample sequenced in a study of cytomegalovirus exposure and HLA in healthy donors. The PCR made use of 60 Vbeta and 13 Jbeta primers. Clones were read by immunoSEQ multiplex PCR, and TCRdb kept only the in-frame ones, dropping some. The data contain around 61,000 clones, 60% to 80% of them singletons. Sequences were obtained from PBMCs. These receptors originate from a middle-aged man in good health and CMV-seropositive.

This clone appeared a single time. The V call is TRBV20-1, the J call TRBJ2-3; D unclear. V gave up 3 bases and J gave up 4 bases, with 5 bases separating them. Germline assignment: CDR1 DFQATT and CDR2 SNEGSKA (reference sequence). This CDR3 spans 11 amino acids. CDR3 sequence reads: CSASPADTQYF. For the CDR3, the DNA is TGCAGTGCTAGCCCAGCAGATACGCAGTATTTT.

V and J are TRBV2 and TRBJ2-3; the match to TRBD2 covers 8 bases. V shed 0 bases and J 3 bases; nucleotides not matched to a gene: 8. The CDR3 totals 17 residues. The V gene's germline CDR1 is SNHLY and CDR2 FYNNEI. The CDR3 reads CASSEAPGSGVTDTQYF. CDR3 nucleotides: TGTGCCAGCAGTGAAGCCCCGGGTAGCGGGGTTACAGATACGCAGTATTTT.

In DNA, the CDR3 is TGTGCCAGTAGTGACCCTGGCGGGGCCGACCCCTATGGCTACACCTTC. As protein: CASSDPGGADPYGYTF. The rearrangement joins TRBV19 to TRBJ1-2, with a possible D match to TRBD1 (5 bases). Germline V CDR1 and CDR2: LNHDA, SQIVND (reference sequence). Trimming took 5 bases from V and 4 from J, leaving 20 bases between them. The CDR3 is 16 amino acids.

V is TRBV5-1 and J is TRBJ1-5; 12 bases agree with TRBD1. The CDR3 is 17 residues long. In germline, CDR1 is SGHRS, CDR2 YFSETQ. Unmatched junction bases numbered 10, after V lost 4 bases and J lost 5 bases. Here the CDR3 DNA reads TGCGCCAGCAGCCCACGACCGGGACAGGGGGCCTATCAGCCCCAGCATTTT. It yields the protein CASSPRPGQGAYQPQHF.

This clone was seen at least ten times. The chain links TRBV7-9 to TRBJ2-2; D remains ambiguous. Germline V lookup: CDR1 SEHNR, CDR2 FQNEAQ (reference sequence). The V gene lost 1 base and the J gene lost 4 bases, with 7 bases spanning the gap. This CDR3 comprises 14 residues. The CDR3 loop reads CASSLGAGTGELFF. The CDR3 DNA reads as TGTGCCAGCAGCTTAGGGGCAGGCACCGGGGAGCTGTTTTTT.

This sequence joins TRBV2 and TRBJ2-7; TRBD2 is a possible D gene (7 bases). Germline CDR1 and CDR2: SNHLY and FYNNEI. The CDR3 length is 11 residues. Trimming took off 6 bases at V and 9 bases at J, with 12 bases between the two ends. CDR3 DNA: TGTGCCAGCAGCCAAAGGGGGGGGCAGTACTTC. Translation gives CASSQRGGQYF.

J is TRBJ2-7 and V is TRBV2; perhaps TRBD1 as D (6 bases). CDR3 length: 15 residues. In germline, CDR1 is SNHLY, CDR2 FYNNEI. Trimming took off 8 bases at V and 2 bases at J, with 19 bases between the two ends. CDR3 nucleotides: TGTGCCAGCCTCCCCAAACAGGGAGCCGCCTACGAGCAGTACTTC. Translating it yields CASLPKQGAAYEQYF.

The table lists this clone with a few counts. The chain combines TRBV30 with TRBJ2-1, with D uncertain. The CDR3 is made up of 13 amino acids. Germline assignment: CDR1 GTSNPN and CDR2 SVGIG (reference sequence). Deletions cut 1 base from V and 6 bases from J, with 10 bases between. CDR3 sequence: CAWSGSQLNEQFF. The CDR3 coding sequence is TGTGCCTGGAGTGGGTCCCAACTCAATGAGCAGTTCTTC.

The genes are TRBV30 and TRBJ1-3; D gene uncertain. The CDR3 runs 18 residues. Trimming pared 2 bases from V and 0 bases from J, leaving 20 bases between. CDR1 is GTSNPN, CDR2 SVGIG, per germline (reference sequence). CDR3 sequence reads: CAWSTLTGLGGSGNTIYF. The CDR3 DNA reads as TGTGCCTGGAGTACCCTTACGGGGTTGGGAGGCTCTGGAAACACCATATATTTT.

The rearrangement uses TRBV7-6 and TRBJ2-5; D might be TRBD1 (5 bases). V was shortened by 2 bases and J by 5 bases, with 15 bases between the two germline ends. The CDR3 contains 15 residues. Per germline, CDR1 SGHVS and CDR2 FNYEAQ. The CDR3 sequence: CASSLSVSKGETQYF. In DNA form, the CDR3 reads TGTGCCAGCAGCTTAAGTGTCTCAAAGGGGGAGACCCAGTACTTC.

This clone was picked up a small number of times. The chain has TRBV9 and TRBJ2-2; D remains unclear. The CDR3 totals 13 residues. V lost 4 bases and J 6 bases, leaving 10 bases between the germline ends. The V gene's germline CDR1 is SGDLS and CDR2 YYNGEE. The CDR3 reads CASSTIYSGELFF. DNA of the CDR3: TGTGCCAGCAGCACAATATATTCCGGGGAGCTGTTTTTT.

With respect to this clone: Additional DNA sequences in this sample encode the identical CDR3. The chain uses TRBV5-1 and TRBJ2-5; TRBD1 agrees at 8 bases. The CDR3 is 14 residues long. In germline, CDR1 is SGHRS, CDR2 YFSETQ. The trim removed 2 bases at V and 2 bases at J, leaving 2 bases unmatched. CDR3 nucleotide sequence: TGCGCCAGCAGCTTAGGACAGGGACAAGAGACCCAGTACTTC. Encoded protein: CASSLGQGQETQYF.

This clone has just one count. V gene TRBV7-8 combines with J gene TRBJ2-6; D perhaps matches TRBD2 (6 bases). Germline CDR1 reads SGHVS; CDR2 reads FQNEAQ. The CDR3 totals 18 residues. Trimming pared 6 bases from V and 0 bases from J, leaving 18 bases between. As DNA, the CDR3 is TGTGCCAGCAGTCCACCGGGACTTGACTTCTCTGGGGCCAACGTCCTGACTTTC. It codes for CASSPPGLDFSGANVLTF.

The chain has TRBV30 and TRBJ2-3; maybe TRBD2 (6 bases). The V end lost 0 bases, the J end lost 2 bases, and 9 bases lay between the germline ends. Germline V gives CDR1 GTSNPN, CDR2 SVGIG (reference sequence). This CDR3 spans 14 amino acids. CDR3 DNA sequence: TGTGCCTGGAGTGTTGGAGGGTCCACAGATACGCAGTATTTT. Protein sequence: CAWSVGGSTDTQYF. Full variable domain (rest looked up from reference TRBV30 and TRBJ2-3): SQTIHQWPATLVQPVGSPLSLECTVEGTSNPNLYWYRQAAGRGLQLLFYSVGIGQISSEVPQNLSASRPQDRQFILSSKKLLLSDSGFYLCAWSVGGSTDTQYFGPGTRLTVL.